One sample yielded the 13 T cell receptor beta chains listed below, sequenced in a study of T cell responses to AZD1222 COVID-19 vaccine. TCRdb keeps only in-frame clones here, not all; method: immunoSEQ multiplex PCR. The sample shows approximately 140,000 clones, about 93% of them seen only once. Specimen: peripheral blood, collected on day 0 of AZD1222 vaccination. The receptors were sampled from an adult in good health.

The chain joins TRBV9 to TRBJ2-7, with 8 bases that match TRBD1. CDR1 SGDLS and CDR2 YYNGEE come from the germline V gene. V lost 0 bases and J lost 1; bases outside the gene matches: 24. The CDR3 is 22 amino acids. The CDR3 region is CASSVATRNVRDRTRTSYEQYV. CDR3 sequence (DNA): TGTGCCAGCAGCGTAGCTACCCGGAATGTCCGGGACAGGACCCGGACGTCCTACGAGCAGTACGTC.

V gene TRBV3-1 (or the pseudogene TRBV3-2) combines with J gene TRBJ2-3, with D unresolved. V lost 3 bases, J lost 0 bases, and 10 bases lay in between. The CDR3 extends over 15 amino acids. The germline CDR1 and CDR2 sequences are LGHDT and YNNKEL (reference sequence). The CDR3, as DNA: TGTGCCAGCAGCCAGGTGGTTTCTAGCACAGATACGCAGTATTTT. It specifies CASSQVVSSTDTQYF.

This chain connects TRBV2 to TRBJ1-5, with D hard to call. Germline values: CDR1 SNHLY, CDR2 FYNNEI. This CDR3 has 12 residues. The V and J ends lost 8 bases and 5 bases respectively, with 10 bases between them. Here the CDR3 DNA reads TGTGCCAGCGGCCCAGAGTATCAGCCCCAGCATTTT. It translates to CASGPEYQPQHF.

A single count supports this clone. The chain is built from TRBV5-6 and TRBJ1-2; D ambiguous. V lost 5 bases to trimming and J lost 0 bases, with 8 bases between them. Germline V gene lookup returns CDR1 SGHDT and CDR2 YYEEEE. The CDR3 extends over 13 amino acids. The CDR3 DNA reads TGTGCCAGCAGGCGTACAGCTAACTATGGCTACACCTTC. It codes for CASRRTANYGYTF.

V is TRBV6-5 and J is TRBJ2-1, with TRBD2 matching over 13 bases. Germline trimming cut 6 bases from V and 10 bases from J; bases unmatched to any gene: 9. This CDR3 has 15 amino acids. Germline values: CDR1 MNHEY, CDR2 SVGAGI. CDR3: CASRPTSGGAGEQFF. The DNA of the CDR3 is TGTGCCAGCAGACCCACTAGCGGGGGGGCGGGGGAGCAGTTCTTC.

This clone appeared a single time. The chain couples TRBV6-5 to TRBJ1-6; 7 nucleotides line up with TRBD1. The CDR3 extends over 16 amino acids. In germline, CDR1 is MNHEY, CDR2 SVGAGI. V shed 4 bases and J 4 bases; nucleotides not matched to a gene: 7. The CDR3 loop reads CASSFLRDSYNSPLHF. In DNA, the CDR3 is TGTGCCAGCAGTTTCCTCCGGGACAGTTATAATTCACCCCTCCACTTT.

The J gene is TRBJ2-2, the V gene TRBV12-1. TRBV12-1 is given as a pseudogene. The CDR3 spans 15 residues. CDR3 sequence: CASSRPGPNTGELFF. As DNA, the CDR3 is TGTGCCAGCAGCCGTCCGGGACCCAACACCGGGGAGCTGTTTTTT.

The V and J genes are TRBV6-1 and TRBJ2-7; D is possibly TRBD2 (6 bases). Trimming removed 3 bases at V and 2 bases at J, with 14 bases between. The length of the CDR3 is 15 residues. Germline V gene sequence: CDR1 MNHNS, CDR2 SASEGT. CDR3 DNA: TGTGCCAGCAGTGACGCAGGGAGGAACCCCTACGAGCAGTACGTC. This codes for CASSDAGRNPYEQYV.

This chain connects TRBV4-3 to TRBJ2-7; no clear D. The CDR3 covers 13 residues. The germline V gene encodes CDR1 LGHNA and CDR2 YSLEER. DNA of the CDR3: TGCGCCAGCAGCCAGTCACCCCCGGATGAAAGAGGCGTC. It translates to CASSQSPPDERGV.

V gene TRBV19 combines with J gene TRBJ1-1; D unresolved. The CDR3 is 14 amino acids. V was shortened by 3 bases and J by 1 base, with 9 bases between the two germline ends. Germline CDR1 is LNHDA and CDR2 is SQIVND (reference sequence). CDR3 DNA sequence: TGTGCCAGTAGTATTAGGGCAGAGAACACTGAAGCTTTCTTT. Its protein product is CASSIRAENTEAFF.

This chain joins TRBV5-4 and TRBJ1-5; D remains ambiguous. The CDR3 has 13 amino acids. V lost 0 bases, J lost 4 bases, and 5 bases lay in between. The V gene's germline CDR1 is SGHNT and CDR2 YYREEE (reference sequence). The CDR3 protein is CASSLDGNQPQHF. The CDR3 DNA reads TGTGCCAGCAGCTTGGATGGGAATCAGCCCCAGCATTTT.

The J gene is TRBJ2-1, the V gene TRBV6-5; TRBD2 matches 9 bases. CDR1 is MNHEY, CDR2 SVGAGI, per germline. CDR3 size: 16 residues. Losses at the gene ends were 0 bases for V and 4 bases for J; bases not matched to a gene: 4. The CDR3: CASSYSGLAGYNEQFF. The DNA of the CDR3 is TGTGCCAGCAGTTACTCGGGTCTAGCGGGGTACAATGAGCAGTTCTTC.

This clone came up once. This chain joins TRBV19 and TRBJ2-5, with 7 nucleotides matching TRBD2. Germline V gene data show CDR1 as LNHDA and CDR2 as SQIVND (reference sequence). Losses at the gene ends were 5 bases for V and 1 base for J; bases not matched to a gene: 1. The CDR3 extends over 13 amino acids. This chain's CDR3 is CASSWGGQETQYF. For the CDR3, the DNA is TGTGCCAGTAGTTGGGGGGGCCAAGAGACCCAGTACTTC.